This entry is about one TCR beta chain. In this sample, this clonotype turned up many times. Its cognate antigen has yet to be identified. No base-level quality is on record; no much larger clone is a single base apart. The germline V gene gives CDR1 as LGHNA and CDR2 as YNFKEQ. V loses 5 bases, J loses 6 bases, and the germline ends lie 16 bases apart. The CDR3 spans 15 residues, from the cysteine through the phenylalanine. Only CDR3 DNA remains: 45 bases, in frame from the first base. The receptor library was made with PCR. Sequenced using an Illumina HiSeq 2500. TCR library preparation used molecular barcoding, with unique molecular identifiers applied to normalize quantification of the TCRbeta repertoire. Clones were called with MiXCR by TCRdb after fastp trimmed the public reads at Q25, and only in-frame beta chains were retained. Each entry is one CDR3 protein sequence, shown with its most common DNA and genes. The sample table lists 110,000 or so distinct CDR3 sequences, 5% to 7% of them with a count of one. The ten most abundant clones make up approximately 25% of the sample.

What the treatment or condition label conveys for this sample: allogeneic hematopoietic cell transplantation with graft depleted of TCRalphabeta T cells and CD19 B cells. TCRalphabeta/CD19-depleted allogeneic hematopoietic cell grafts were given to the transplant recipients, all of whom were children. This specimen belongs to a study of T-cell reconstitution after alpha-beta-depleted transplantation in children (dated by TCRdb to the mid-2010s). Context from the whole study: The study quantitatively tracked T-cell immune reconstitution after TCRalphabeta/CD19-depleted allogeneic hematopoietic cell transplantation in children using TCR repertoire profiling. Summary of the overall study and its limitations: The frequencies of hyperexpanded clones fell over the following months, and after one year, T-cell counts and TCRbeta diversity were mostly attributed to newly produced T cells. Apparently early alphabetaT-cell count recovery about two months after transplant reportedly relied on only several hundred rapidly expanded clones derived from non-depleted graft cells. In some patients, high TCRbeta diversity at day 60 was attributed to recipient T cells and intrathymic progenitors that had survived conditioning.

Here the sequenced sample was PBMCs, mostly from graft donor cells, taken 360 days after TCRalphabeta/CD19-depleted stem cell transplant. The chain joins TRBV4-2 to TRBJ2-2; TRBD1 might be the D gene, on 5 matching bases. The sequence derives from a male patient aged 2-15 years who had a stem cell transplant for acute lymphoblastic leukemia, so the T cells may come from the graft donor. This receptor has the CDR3 CASSIPRESPGELFF. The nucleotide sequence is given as TGTGCCAGCAGCATCCCCAGGGAATCCCCCGGGGAGCTGTTTTTT.